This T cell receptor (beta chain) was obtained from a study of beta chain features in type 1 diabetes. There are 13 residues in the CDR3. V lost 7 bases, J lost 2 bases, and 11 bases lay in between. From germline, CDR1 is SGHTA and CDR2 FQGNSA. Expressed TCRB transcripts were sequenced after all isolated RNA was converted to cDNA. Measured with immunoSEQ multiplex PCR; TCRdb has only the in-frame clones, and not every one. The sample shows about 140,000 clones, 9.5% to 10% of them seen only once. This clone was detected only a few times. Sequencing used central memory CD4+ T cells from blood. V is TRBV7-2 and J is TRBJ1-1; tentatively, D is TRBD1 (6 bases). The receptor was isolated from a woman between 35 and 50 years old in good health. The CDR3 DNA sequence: TGTGCCAGCAAACAGGGTCAAAACACTGAAGCTTTCTTT. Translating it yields CASKQGQNTEAFF. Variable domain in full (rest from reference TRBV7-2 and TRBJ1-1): GAGVSQSPSNKVTEKGKDVELRCDPISGHTALYWYRQSLGQGLEFLIYFQGNSAPDKSGLPSDRFSAERTGGSVSTLTIQRTQQEDSAVYLCASKQGQNTEAFFGQGTRLTVV.